Each of the 15 T cell receptor beta chains below was sequenced from the same sample in a study of response to subunit inactivated influenza vaccine. TCRdb itself ran the RT-PCR reads through MiXCR, one entry per CDR3 protein. Of 550,000 to 600,000 distinct CDR3 sequences listed, 12% were seen once; the top ten hold roughly 10%. Sequencing was performed on PBMCs from blood, taken on the day of vaccination. The receptors stem from a man in his fifties who received an inactivated influenza vaccine.

The CDR3 nucleotides read TGTGCCAGTATACCTACAGTGGCAGATACGCAGTATTTT. It translates to CASIPTVADTQYF. The rearrangement links TRBV12-3 or TRBV12-4 to TRBJ2-3; no firm D call. There are 13 residues in the CDR3. The ends were cut back, 9 bases at V and 4 bases at J, with 14 bases in the middle.

This clonotype was detected a few times. The genes are TRBV6-1 and TRBJ2-7; 7 bases are a match to TRBD1. The CDR3 runs to 14 residues. V was pared by 10 bases and J by 0 bases, with 9 bases of the junction left unmatched. Germline-derived CDR1 and CDR2 are MNHNS and SASEGT. For the CDR3, the DNA is TGTGCCATCCCAAACCGGGACAGCTCCTACGAGCAGTACTTC. Amino acid sequence: CAIPNRDSSYEQYF.

This clonotype was recorded a few times. This chain joins TRBV3-1 and TRBJ1-1; possibly TRBD1 for D (5 bases). This CDR3 spans 15 amino acids. The V end was cut by 4 bases, the J end by 5 bases, with 17 bases between. Germline loops: CDR1 LGHDT, CDR2 YNNKEL (reference sequence). CDR3 residues: CASSPTQGTGTEAFF. The CDR3 nucleotides read TGTGCCAGCAGCCCGACCCAGGGCACGGGGACTGAAGCTTTCTTT.

J is TRBJ2-7 and V is TRBV3-1, with a possible D match to TRBD1 (5 bases). CDR3 size: 14 residues. Germline values: CDR1 LGHDT, CDR2 YNNKEL (reference sequence). V was trimmed by 4 bases and J by 0 bases, leaving 10 bases between them. The CDR3 protein is CASSRTTDSYEQYF. Written as DNA, the CDR3 is TGTGCCAGCAGCCGAACGACAGACTCCTACGAGCAGTACTTC.

V usage is TRBV6-2 or TRBV6-3 and J usage is TRBJ1-3; TRBD1 matches 9 bases. The CDR3 has 14 amino acids. Looked up from germline, CDR1 is MNHEY and CDR2 is SVGEGT. The junction had 4 bases not matched to a gene; V was cut back by 5 bases and J by 5 bases. The CDR3 reads CASSLGTGRNTIYF. CDR3 coding DNA: TGTGCCAGCAGTCTCGGGACAGGGAGAAACACCATATATTTT.

DNA for the CDR3: TGTGCCAGCAGACTCATCACAGATACGCAGTATTTT. It specifies CASRLITDTQYF. The chain links TRBV12-3 or TRBV12-4 to TRBJ2-3; D unresolved. The germline V and J ends were trimmed by 6 bases and 2 bases, with 6 bases remaining between them. The CDR3 sequence is 12 residues long.

The sample holds a few counts of this clonotype. This rearrangement joins TRBV6-6 to TRBJ1-1; D possibly corresponds to TRBD1 (6 bases). The CDR3 has 12 residues. Per germline, CDR1 MNHNY and CDR2 SVGAGI (reference sequence). Trimming removed 5 bases from V and 7 bases from J, with 11 bases in between. CDR3 residues: CASSGGQFEAFF. In DNA form, the CDR3 reads TGTGCCAGCAGTGGAGGACAGTTTGAAGCTTTCTTT.

This chain links TRBV9 with TRBJ2-3; D is undetermined. Trimming pared 3 bases from V and 11 bases from J, leaving 10 bases between. CDR1 SGDLS and CDR2 YYNGEE come from the germline V gene. This CDR3 has 11 residues. DNA of the CDR3: TGTGCCAGCAGCGCTCTTCAGATGCAGTATTTT. This sequence encodes CASSALQMQYF.

Notes on this clonotype: The junction departs from the called germline gene at one end, perhaps through a read error. The rearrangement links TRBV12-3 or TRBV12-4 to TRBJ2-5, with 7 bases matching TRBD2. The CDR3 is 15 amino acids. CDR3 protein: CASSFRTPGRETPYF. CDR3 coding DNA: TGTGCCAGCAGTTTCAGGACCCCAGGGCGGGAGACCCCGTACTTC.

This clonotype has a count of ten or more. The DNA of the CDR3 is TGTGCCAGCAGTCCCGGGACGGGCTCTGAAGCTTTCTTT. It encodes CASSPGTGSEAFF. The genes are TRBV12-3 or TRBV12-4 and TRBJ1-1; weak D call: TRBD1 (5 bases). Trimming removed 5 bases from V and 6 bases from J, with 13 bases in between. This CDR3 contains 13 residues.

This chain connects TRBV11-2 to TRBJ1-5; D call uncertain. This CDR3 spans 15 amino acids. Germline V lookup: CDR1 SGHAT, CDR2 FQNNGV. The V gene lost 1 base and the J gene lost 4 bases, with 11 bases spanning the gap. The DNA of the CDR3 is TGTGCCAGCAGCTTAGGGGCGACACAAAATCAGCCCCAGCATTTT. Translating it yields CASSLGATQNQPQHF.

There are a few counts of this clonotype. The chain employs TRBV7-2 and TRBJ2-7, with TRBD1 identical over 8 bases. With V trimmed by 1 base and J by 7 bases, 9 bases remained unmatched. The CDR3 is 15 residues long. Germline V gives CDR1 SGHTA, CDR2 FQGNSA. The CDR3 loop reads CASSLEGTGGREQYF. CDR3 sequence (DNA): TGTGCCAGCAGCTTAGAAGGGACAGGCGGTCGAGAGCAGTACTTC. The full variable domain, completed using reference TRBV7-2 and TRBJ2-7, is GAGVSQSPSNKVTEKGKDVELRCDPISGHTALYWYRQSLGQGLEFLIYFQGNSAPDKSGLPSDRFSAERTGGSVSTLTIQRTQQEDSAVYLCASSLEGTGGREQYFGPGTRLTVT.

This clonotype was observed a few times. The chain employs TRBV7-6 and TRBJ2-2; TRBD1 or TRBD2 may be the D gene (6 bases each). Trimming left V 5 bases short and J 7 bases short, with 17 bases between. The length of the CDR3 is 15 residues. CDR1 SGHVS and CDR2 FNYEAQ come from the germline V gene. The chain's CDR3 is CASSTQGGFDGELFF. CDR3 coding DNA: TGTGCCAGCAGCACCCAAGGGGGGTTTGACGGGGAGCTGTTTTTT.

There are a few counts of this clonotype. The V gene is TRBV10-3, the J gene TRBJ1-5; D gene ambiguous. Looked up from germline, CDR1 is ENHRY and CDR2 is SYGVKD. Trimming cost V 4 bases and J 0 bases, with 4 bases left between them. This CDR3 has 13 residues. DNA of the CDR3: TGTGCCATCAGTGCAGATAGCAATCAGCCCCAGCATTTT. Translation gives CAISADSNQPQHF.

In this sample, this clonotype turned up a few times. The chain couples TRBV12-3 or TRBV12-4 to TRBJ1-3; TRBD1 aligns across 8 bases. The CDR3 loop spans 16 amino acids. J was trimmed by 9 bases and V by 5 bases; bases with no gene match: 15. CDR3 bases: TGTGCCAGCAGTCCCGCTGGACAGGGTGGCGTAGGCACCATATATTTT. Its translation: CASSPAGQGGVGTIYF.